This is a list of T cell receptor beta chains from one sample in a study of blood T cell repertoires in COVID-19. Clones were sequenced by immunoSEQ multiplex PCR, and TCRdb holds only the in-frame ones, with some missing. This sample has approximately 110,000 clones, with approximately 85% found just once. The sequenced material came from peripheral blood. Every receptor here comes from a human donor in a cohort sampled during active COVID-19. The CDR3 runs from the conserved cysteine through the conserved F or W. The order of the fields is J gene, D gene, clone size, V gene, CDR3 protein, CDR3 DNA. A D gene is named only where the DNA matches it firmly. For some rows the clone size is stated as once, few or many, or as a class when expanded; others skip it.

J: TRBJ2-1
D: -
size: few
V: TRBV5-4
CDR3: CASSFGGTSSYNEQFF
DNA: TGTGCCAGCAGCTTTGGCGGGACGAGCTCCTACAATGAGCAGTTCTTC

J: TRBJ1-2
D: -
size: -
V: TRBV9
CDR3: CASSVGTLVRSNYGYTF
DNA: TGTGCCAGCAGCGTAGGTACCCTAGTCCGGTCTAACTATGGCTACACCTTC

J: TRBJ1-4
D: -
size: -
V: TRBV9
CDR3: CASSPPGVPTNEKLFF
DNA: TGTGCCAGCAGCCCACCCGGGGTCCCAACTAATGAAAAACTGTTTTTT

J: TRBJ1-5
D: TRBD1
size: -
V: TRBV19
CDR3: CASCPGQGVPFSNQPQHF
DNA: TGTGCCAGTTGTCCGGGACAGGGGGTTCCTTTTAGCAATCAGCCCCAGCATTTT

J: TRBJ2-1
D: TRBD2
size: -
V: TRBV7-3
CDR3: CASSLIGREYNEQFF
DNA: TGTGCCAGCAGCTTAATCGGGAGGGAATACAATGAGCAGTTCTTC

J: TRBJ1-4
D: -
size: -
V: TRBV11-2
CDR3: CASSFQTNEKLFF
DNA: TGTGCCAGCAGCTTTCAGACTAATGAAAAACTGTTTTTT

J: TRBJ1-1
D: -
size: -
V: TRBV7-9
CDR3: CASHWPEGTEAFF
DNA: TGTGCCAGCCACTGGCCGGAGGGGACTGAAGCTTTCTTT

J: TRBJ2-1
D: -
size: many
V: TRBV29-1
CDR3: CSVGGEGQFF
DNA: TGCAGCGTCGGAGGTGAGGGGCAGTTCTTC

J: TRBJ2-5
D: -
size: -
V: TRBV18
CDR3: CASSRGQEETQYF
DNA: TGTGCCAGCTCCCGGGGACAAGAAGAGACCCAGTACTTC

J: TRBJ2-1
D: -
size: -
V: TRBV27
CDR3: CASSLTGMGYNEQFF
DNA: TGTGCCAGCAGTTTAACGGGGATGGGGTACAATGAGCAGTTCTTC

J: TRBJ2-5
D: -
size: -
V: TRBV20-1
CDR3: CSAERVETQYF
DNA: TGCAGTGCTGAGAGGGTGGAGACCCAGTACTTC

J: TRBJ1-2
D: TRBD1
size: once
V: TRBV28
CDR3: CASSSSSGTGGVYGYTF
DNA: TGTGCCAGCAGTTCAAGTAGCGGGACAGGGGGAGTCTATGGCTACACCTTC

J: TRBJ2-2
D: TRBD2
size: -
V: TRBV10-3
CDR3: CAISGGLAGETRELFF
DNA: TGTGCCATCAGTGGAGGACTAGCGGGAGAGACAAGGGAGCTGTTTTTT

J: TRBJ2-2
D: -
size: -
V: TRBV28
CDR3: CAILGLTGELFF
DNA: TGTGCCATCCTGGGGCTAACCGGGGAGCTGTTTTTT

J: TRBJ1-5
D: TRBD1
size: once
V: TRBV12-3/TRBV12-4
CDR3: CASSLTGGQPQHF
DNA: TGTGCCAGCAGTTTGACAGGGGGTCAGCCCCAGCATTTT

J: TRBJ1-3
D: -
size: -
V: TRBV7-8
CDR3: CASNSGSGRNTIYF
DNA: TGTGCCAGCAACTCGGGGTCAGGCAGAAACACCATATATTTT

J: TRBJ1-2
D: -
size: once
V: TRBV24-1
CDR3: CATSDGRDTSNYGYTF
DNA: TGTGCCACCAGTGACGGTCGGGACACTTCTAACTATGGCTACACCTTC

J: TRBJ1-5
D: -
size: -
V: TRBV7-3
CDR3: CASSLGPSQPQHF
DNA: TGTGCCAGCAGCTTAGGGCCCAGCCAGCCCCAGCATTTT

J: TRBJ1-4
D: TRBD1
size: few
V: TRBV5-4
CDR3: CASSRTGGGGEKLFF
DNA: TGTGCCAGCAGCCGGACAGGGGGCGGTGGTGAAAAACTGTTTTTT

J: TRBJ1-2
D: -
size: -
V: TRBV29-1
CDR3: CSVVGEPGYGYTF
DNA: TGCAGCGTTGTAGGGGAACCTGGGTATGGCTACACCTTC

J: TRBJ1-6
D: -
size: -
V: TRBV27
CDR3: CASGRGAAYNSPLHF
DNA: TGTGCCAGCGGCCGTGGTGCCGCCTATAATTCACCCCTCCACTTT

J: TRBJ2-5
D: TRBD1
size: -
V: TRBV3-1/TRBV3-2
CDR3: CASTSQGAQETQYF
DNA: TGTGCCAGCACGTCCCAGGGGGCTCAAGAGACCCAGTACTTC

J: TRBJ2-3
D: TRBD2
size: -
V: TRBV7-2
CDR3: CASSPLAGVADTQYF
DNA: TGTGCCAGCAGCCCCCTAGCGGGAGTGGCAGATACGCAGTATTTT

J: TRBJ2-7
D: -
size: -
V: TRBV28
CDR3: CASSFIMDGGEQYF
DNA: TGTGCCAGCAGTTTTATCATGGATGGAGGCGAGCAGTACTTC

J: TRBJ1-1
D: -
size: -
V: TRBV27
CDR3: CASSLYEGRGEAFF
DNA: TGTGCCAGCAGTTTATACGAGGGGCGGGGTGAAGCTTTCTTT

J: TRBJ2-5
D: TRBD1
size: once
V: TRBV9
CDR3: CASSPGQVAETQYF
DNA: TGTGCCAGCAGCCCCGGACAGGTAGCCGAGACCCAGTACTTC

J: TRBJ2-1
D: TRBD2
size: -
V: TRBV27
CDR3: CASRSSGTYNEQFF
DNA: TGTGCCAGCAGAAGTAGCGGGACCTACAATGAGCAGTTCTTC

J: TRBJ2-7
D: TRBD2
size: -
V: TRBV4-2
CDR3: CASSPGLAYEQYF
DNA: TGTGCCAGCAGCCCTGGACTAGCCTACGAGCAGTACTTC

J: TRBJ2-7
D: -
size: -
V: TRBV6-5
CDR3: CASSYVQGSNEQYF
DNA: TGTGCCAGCAGTTACGTGCAGGGTAGCAACGAGCAGTACTTC

J: TRBJ2-7
D: -
size: -
V: TRBV7-3
CDR3: CASSLLGGDENEQYF
DNA: TGTGCCAGCAGCCTTCTGGGGGGAGATGAGAACGAGCAGTACTTC

J: TRBJ2-1
D: TRBD2
size: -
V: TRBV7-7
CDR3: CASSSSPGLAINEQFF
DNA: TGTGCCAGCAGCTCAAGTCCGGGACTAGCGATAAATGAGCAGTTCTTC

J: TRBJ2-5
D: TRBD2
size: -
V: TRBV7-7
CDR3: CASSLGTSGSETQYF
DNA: TGTGCTAGCAGCTTAGGGACTAGCGGGAGCGAGACCCAGTACTTC

J: TRBJ1-6
D: -
size: -
V: TRBV7-2
CDR3: CASSRRVRENSPLHF
DNA: TGTGCCAGCAGCCGCAGGGTTCGTGAGAATTCACCCCTCCACTTT

J: TRBJ2-7
D: -
size: -
V: TRBV6-2/TRBV6-3
CDR3: CASSLSSYEQYF
DNA: TGTGCCAGCAGCCTTAGCTCCTACGAGCAGTACTTC

J: TRBJ2-1
D: TRBD2
size: -
V: TRBV24-1
CDR3: CATSDPGTSGVRGQFF
DNA: TGTGCCACCAGTGATCCCGGGACTAGCGGGGTCCGGGGGCAGTTCTTC

J: TRBJ1-1
D: -
size: -
V: TRBV4-3
CDR3: CASSQDPREGMNTEAFF
DNA: TGCGCCAGCAGCCAGGATCCCAGGGAGGGGATGAACACTGAAGCTTTCTTT

J: TRBJ2-5
D: TRBD2
size: -
V: TRBV19
CDR3: CASSGPGTREETQYF
DNA: TGTGCCAGTAGTGGACCCGGGACTAGAGAAGAGACCCAGTACTTC

J: TRBJ1-2
D: TRBD1
size: -
V: TRBV18
CDR3: CASSPRQGAIGGYTF
DNA: TGTGCCAGCTCGCCTCGACAGGGGGCCATCGGTGGCTACACCTTC

J: TRBJ2-7
D: TRBD2
size: -
V: TRBV28
CDR3: CASSLDTNKLAGTYEQYF
DNA: TGTGCCAGCAGTTTGGACACAAACAAACTAGCGGGGACGTACGAGCAGTACTTC

J: TRBJ2-5
D: -
size: -
V: TRBV11-2
CDR3: CASSSGLDETQYF
DNA: TGTGCCAGCAGCTCGGGACTGGATGAGACCCAGTACTTC